In this sample, the clone carrying this T cell receptor beta chain turned up once. Its matching antigen is unknown. This sample was taken from a study of shared clonotypes between healthy human individuals. Broader study findings: Collection of samples was limited to blood; tissue repertoires likely differ. Sharing across four donors was highest in naive CD4 (roughly 5%) and lowest in memory CD8 (0.4%).

Only in-frame clones appear in the TCRdb table, and some are missing; sequencing was by immunoSEQ multiplex PCR. The table has about 2.4 million clones, 90% to 95% seen once; the top ten hold 0.36%. The CDR3 runs to 15 residues. Between the trimmed V and J ends, which lost 0 bases and 6 bases, there was a span of 14 bases. The germline V gene encodes CDR1 MNHNY and CDR2 SVGAGI (reference sequence). The source is a man between 18 and 35 years old in good health. Some clones in this sample may be carry-over from other donors' samples. V usage is TRBV6-6 and J usage is TRBJ1-2; D is undetermined. Material for sequencing was naive CD4+ T cells from PBMCs. The subset was: CD45RA+ positively selected. The CDR3 region is CASSYSTQTGDGYTF. For the CDR3, the DNA is TGTGCCAGCAGTTACTCGACACAAACCGGGGATGGCTACACCTTC.